The T cell receptor beta chain under discussion was sequenced for a study of glioma-infiltrating T cells. Across the whole study: WHO grade II oligodendrogliomas or astrocytomas, plus non-recurrent WHO grade IV glioblastomas, were sampled.

The germline gives CDR1 SGHTA, CDR2 FQGNSA. The CDR3 is 13 residues long. V dropped 2 bases and J dropped 3 bases, with 7 bases sitting between them. Study conclusions and caveats: Very few CDR3 sequences were shared between tissue and blood. Patients with low tissue-blood divergence carried a signature set of shared blood CDR3 motifs.

The iRepertoire nested amplicon-rescue multiplex PCR amplified TCR alpha and beta CDR3s from RNA. From the multiplex PCR reads, TCRdb called clonotypes with MiXCR, one entry per CDR3 protein. The table records 300,000 to 450,000 distinct CDR3 sequences, about 40% of them present only once. A remark on this clonotype: Its specificity is unknown.

The chain is built from TRBV7-2 and TRBJ1-2; D is ambiguous. Sequencing was done on a sample of glioma tissue, nonneoplastic brain tissue, or PBMCs (not recorded which). The sequence was obtained from a human donor with low-grade glioma or glioblastoma, undergoing nonglioma brain surgery, or in good health (not recorded which). CDR3 DNA sequence: TGTGCCAGCAGCTTATATGCTTACTATGGCTACACCTTC. This gives the protein CASSLYAYYGYTF.